What follows are 21 T cell receptor beta chains derived from one specimen sequenced in a study of prognosis after radiotherapy for stage I lung cancer. Genomic DNA was the source, and TCR beta CDR3 was amplified from it by two-round multiplex PCR. The first round of PCR was done with primers that matched each TRBV and TRBJ gene. Each CDR3 protein is one row after TCRdb ran MiXCR on the multiplex PCR reads. Found here are about 17,000 distinct CDR3 sequences, approximately 15% of them singletons; the top ten hold 35% to 45%. The sequenced sample was PBMCs, obtained before or after stereotactic body radiation therapy (not recorded which). These receptors were collected from a donor of 50 years or more with non-small cell lung cancer.

This clonotype was seen at least ten times. J is TRBJ1-6 and V is TRBV5-1; 10 bases match TRBD1. With V trimmed by 3 bases and J by 7 bases, 1 base remained unmatched. This CDR3 comprises 14 residues. Per germline, CDR1 SGHRS and CDR2 YFSETQ. The CDR3: CASSSGQGNSPLHF. The CDR3 coding sequence is TGCGCCAGCAGCTCGGGACAGGGGAATTCACCCCTCCACTTT.

In its sample, this clonotype was seen many times. The chain employs TRBV27 and TRBJ2-3; 8 positions match TRBD2. The V gene end was trimmed by 3 bases and the J gene end by 7 bases; junction bases not matched to a gene: 18. This CDR3 is 18 amino acids long. Germline V gives CDR1 MNHEY, CDR2 SMNVEV (reference sequence). This CDR3 reads CASSLFAKRGPKTYTQYF. The CDR3 nucleotides read TGTGCCAGCAGTTTGTTCGCTAAGCGGGGGCCTAAGACATATACGCAGTATTTT.

The chain is built from TRBV19 and TRBJ2-6; no firm D call. Germline V gives CDR1 LNHDA, CDR2 SQIVND (reference sequence). Between the trimmed V and J ends, which lost 6 bases and 0 bases, there was a span of 6 bases. The CDR3 covers 14 residues. CDR3 sequence (DNA): TGTGCCAGTAGAGAACCCTCTGGGGCCAACGTCCTGACTTTC. It specifies CASREPSGANVLTF. The full variable domain, its missing parts supplied by reference TRBV19 and TRBJ2-6, is DGGITQSPKYLFRKEGQNVTLSCEQNLNHDAMYWYRQDPGQGLRLIYYSQIVNDFQKGDIAEGYSVSREKKESFPLTVTSAQKNPTAFYLCASREPSGANVLTFGAGSRLTVL.

This clonotype was found many times. The chain couples TRBV6-2 or TRBV6-3 to TRBJ2-1, with 9 positions matching TRBD2. The V and J ends lost 8 bases and 10 bases, in that order; junction bases with no gene match: 12. Germline assignment: CDR1 MNHEY and CDR2 SVGEGT. This CDR3 spans 14 amino acids. This CDR3 reads CASVAGGPKVEQFF. DNA for the CDR3: TGTGCCAGCGTGGCGGGAGGGCCGAAGGTCGAGCAGTTCTTC.

Ten or more counts support this clonotype. The V call is TRBV6-1, the J call TRBJ2-7; weak D call: TRBD2 (6 bases). The germline gives CDR1 MNHNS, CDR2 SASEGT. This CDR3 is 13 amino acids long. V dropped 6 bases and J dropped 0 bases, with 9 bases sitting between them. The CDR3, as DNA: TGTGCCAGCAGGCGGGACGCCTCCTACGAGCAGTACTTC. It specifies CASRRDASYEQYF.

Many counts were recorded for this clonotype. The chain has TRBV6-1 and TRBJ2-7; TRBD1 matches at 9 bases. V gave up 10 bases and J gave up 4 bases; unmatched junction bases: 8. This CDR3 has 13 amino acids. Germline CDR1 and CDR2: MNHNS and SASEGT. The CDR3 here is CATTGQGTYEQYF. As DNA, the CDR3 is TGTGCCACCACGGGACAGGGAACATACGAGCAGTACTTC.

Judged by abundance, this clonotype is medium-sized. This chain links TRBV5-1 with TRBJ1-6; D may be TRBD1 (5 bases). Germline lookup yields CDR1 SGHRS and CDR2 YFSETQ. V was trimmed by 0 bases and J by 9 bases, leaving 10 bases between them. CDR3 length equals 14 residues. CDR3 bases: TGCGCCAGCAGCTTGGCGGGGCAGTTTTCACCCCTCCACTTT. Its protein is CASSLAGQFSPLHF.

This clonotype was recorded many times. This chain uses TRBV7-9 with TRBJ2-3; the match to TRBD2 covers 10 bases. This CDR3 has 16 amino acids. Losses at the gene ends were 2 bases for V and 3 bases for J; bases not matched to a gene: 5. Germline CDR1 reads SEHNR; CDR2 reads FQNEAQ (reference sequence). CDR3 protein: CASSLFLAGVTDTQYF. For the CDR3, the DNA is TGTGCCAGCAGCTTATTCCTAGCGGGGGTGACAGATACGCAGTATTTT.

This clonotype was found a few times. A much bigger clone sits one base away, suggesting this may be a read error. The V gene is TRBV29-1, the J gene TRBJ2-6; TRBD1 matches at 7 bases. The trim removed 6 bases at V and 2 bases at J, leaving 10 bases unmatched. Germline loops: CDR1 SQVTM, CDR2 ANQGSEA. CDR3 length equals 16 residues. CDR3 amino acids: CSVPEQGRTGANVLTF. Written as DNA, the CDR3 is TGCAGCGTGCCGGAACAGGGGAGAACTGGGGCCAACGTCCTGACTTTC.

The chain employs TRBV27 and TRBJ2-5; the match to TRBD1 covers 7 bases. This CDR3 contains 15 residues. The V gene's germline CDR1 is MNHEY and CDR2 SMNVEV (reference sequence). The J segment lost 1 base and the V segment lost 5 bases, leaving 7 bases of the junction unmatched. For the CDR3, the DNA is TGTGCCAGCAGTCCCGGGACAGTAAGCCAAGAGACCCAGTACTTC. Residues: CASSPGTVSQETQYF.

The sample holds many counts of this clonotype. This chain joins TRBV6-2 or TRBV6-3 and TRBJ2-1; 11 bases are shared with TRBD2. CDR3 length: 15 amino acids. V shed 8 bases and J 4 bases; nucleotides not matched to a gene: 7. Germline V CDR1 and CDR2: MNHEY, SVGEGT. The CDR3 DNA reads as TGTGCCAGCGCGCAAATAGCGGGAGGGTACAATGAGCAGTTCTTC. The encoded protein is CASAQIAGGYNEQFF.

This clonotype was found many times. This chain links TRBV12-3 or TRBV12-4 with TRBJ2-3; TRBD2 aligns across 12 bases. This CDR3 is 16 amino acids long. The J segment lost 4 bases and the V segment lost 3 bases, leaving 5 bases of the junction unmatched. CDR3 nucleotides: TGTGCCAGCAGTTTCTTTTCTAGCGGGAGGGCAGATACGCAGTATTTT. As protein: CASSFFSSGRADTQYF.

This clonotype was counted many times. The chain employs TRBV9 and TRBJ2-1, with D tentatively TRBD1 (6 bases). The germline CDR1 and CDR2 sequences are SGDLS and YYNGEE. The CDR3 runs 15 residues. Trimming removed 1 base from V and 3 bases from J, with 11 bases in between. CDR3 coding DNA: TGTGCCAGCAGCGTAACCGGGACAAACTACAATGAGCAGTTCTTC. Its translation is CASSVTGTNYNEQFF.

V and J are TRBV29-1 and TRBJ2-1; D is uncertain. The CDR3 extends over 13 amino acids. The V end was cut by 5 bases, the J end by 3 bases, with 11 bases between. Germline values: CDR1 SQVTM, CDR2 ANQGSEA. For the CDR3, the DNA is TGCAGCGTTCACATAGCTAGCTACAATGAGCAGTTCTTC. This gives the protein CSVHIASYNEQFF.

The sample holds many counts of this clonotype. This sequence joins TRBV12-3 or TRBV12-4 and TRBJ2-7, with TRBD1 matching 9 bases. J was trimmed by 3 bases and V by 6 bases; bases with no gene match: 9. This CDR3 region has 15 residues. CDR3 protein: CASRLEGTGIYEQYF. In DNA, the CDR3 is TGTGCCAGCAGACTCGAGGGGACAGGGATCTACGAGCAGTACTTC.

The sample holds many counts of this clonotype. J is TRBJ2-7 and V is TRBV30; D may match TRBD1 or TRBD2 (5 bases each). Trimming cost V 1 base and J 0 bases, with 10 bases left between them. Germline CDR1 reads GTSNPN; CDR2 reads SVGIG (reference sequence). CDR3 length equals 14 residues. The CDR3, as DNA: TGTGCCTGGAGTGGGGGACCGAACTCCTACGAGCAGTACTTC. Translation gives CAWSGGPNSYEQYF.

Concerning this clonotype itself: This sequence is one base from a far larger clone and is likely a read error. The CDR3 region is CASSLATGVGFYEQYF. The CDR3 DNA is TGTGCCAGCAGCTTAGCGACAGGGGTGGGATTCTACGAGCAGTACTTC. This sequence joins TRBV7-6 and TRBJ2-7, with 8 nucleotides matching TRBD1. J lost 3 bases, V lost 0 bases, and 7 bases had no gene match. The CDR3 covers 16 residues. CDR1 is SGHVS and CDR2 is FNYEAQ in the germline V gene.

The chain links TRBV20-1 to TRBJ2-5; 8 bases are shared with TRBD1. Germline V gene lookup returns CDR1 DFQATT and CDR2 SNEGSKA (reference sequence). The length of the CDR3 is 15 residues. V lost 0 bases, J lost 2 bases, and 5 bases stayed unmatched. The CDR3 nucleotides are TGCAGTGCTAGAGACCCCCGGACAGGGCAAGAGACCCAGTACTTC. This sequence encodes CSARDPRTGQETQYF.

In this sample, this clonotype turned up many times. This chain uses TRBV5-6 with TRBJ2-1, with 11 bases fitting TRBD2. Germline V gene data show CDR1 as SGHDT and CDR2 as YYEEEE. V lost 4 bases and J lost 6; bases outside the gene matches: 6. The CDR3 sequence is 15 residues long. CDR3 sequence: CASSKRTSGRNEQFF. The CDR3, as DNA: TGTGCCAGCAGCAAACGGACTAGCGGGCGCAATGAGCAGTTCTTC.

This clonotype counts as medium-sized. V usage is TRBV19 and J usage is TRBJ2-7, with TRBD1 identical over 8 bases. The ends lost 1 base at V and 6 bases at J; junction bases unmatched: 5. Germline V gene data show CDR1 as LNHDA and CDR2 as SQIVND (reference sequence). The CDR3 sequence is 14 residues long. CDR3 in DNA: TGTGCCAGTAGTATAGCCGGGACAGGTAGCGAGCAGTACTTC. This encodes CASSIAGTGSEQYF.

This clonotype was counted at least ten times. The chain carries TRBV27 and TRBJ1-5; 7 nucleotides agree with TRBD1. Germline CDR1 is MNHEY and CDR2 is SMNVEV (reference sequence). V was clipped by 5 bases and J by 3 bases; unmatched bases: 13. The CDR3 spans 17 residues. The CDR3 DNA sequence: TGTGCCAGCAGTCCTATTCGGGACAGAGGGTCCAATCAGCCCCAGCATTTT. Encoded protein: CASSPIRDRGSNQPQHF.